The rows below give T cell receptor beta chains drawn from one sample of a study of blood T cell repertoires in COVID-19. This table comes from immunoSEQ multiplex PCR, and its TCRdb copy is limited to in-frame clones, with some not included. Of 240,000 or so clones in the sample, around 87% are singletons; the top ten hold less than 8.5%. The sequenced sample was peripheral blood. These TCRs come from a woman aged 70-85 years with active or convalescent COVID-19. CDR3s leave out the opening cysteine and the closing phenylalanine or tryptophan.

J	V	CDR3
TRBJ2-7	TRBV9	ASSEGQTYEQY
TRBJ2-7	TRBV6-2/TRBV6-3	ASSINRGYEQY
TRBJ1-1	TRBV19	ASSIDSNSRPEAF
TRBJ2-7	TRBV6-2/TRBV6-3	ASSYGGFGEQY
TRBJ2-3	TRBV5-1	ASSGTGGIADTQY
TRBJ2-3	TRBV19	ASSPRVRGRSTDTQY
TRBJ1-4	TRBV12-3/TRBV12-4	ASRLGDLEKLF
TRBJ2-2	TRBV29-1	SAQRLGRLTGELF
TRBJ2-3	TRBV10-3	ATEKGEAGYTDTQY
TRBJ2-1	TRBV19	ASRAGGPNNEQF
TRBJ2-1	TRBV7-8	ASSFDRGVTREQF
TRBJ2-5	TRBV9	ASSAWGGQETQY
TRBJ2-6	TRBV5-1	ASSLRSSGGAGANVLT
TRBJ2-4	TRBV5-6	ASSLQGAGNIQY
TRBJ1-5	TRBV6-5	ASSWTGGDQPQH
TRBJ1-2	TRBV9	ASSVAGQGGYGYT
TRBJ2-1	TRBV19	ASSTGRQGGYEQF